The clone carrying this T cell receptor (beta chain) has just a few counts. What it binds is unknown. One heparinised draw, averaging around 0.12 L, was taken per donor. This sample was included in a study of beta chain features in type 1 diabetes. The CDR3 is made up of 17 amino acids. The ends lost 0 bases at V and 4 bases at J; junction bases unmatched: 8. In germline, CDR1 is SGDLS, CDR2 YYNGEE. Every bit of the isolated RNA underwent reverse transcription, so sequencing read expressed TCRB transcripts. Assay used: immunoSEQ multiplex PCR; TCRdb lists only in-frame clones, some missing. This table has fewer than 200,000 clones, around 8% appearing once. Findings of the study overall: Sequencing from cDNA could over-represent high-TCR-expressing cells. The similarity of naive, central memory and Treg TCRB repertoires appeared greater among patients than among healthy donors.

The sequencing input was central memory CD4+ T cells from blood. The genes are TRBV9 and TRBJ2-1; 9 nucleotides line up with TRBD2. The TCR was taken from a man aged 18 to 29 in good health. CDR3 region: CASSVGSGGPPYNEQFF. The CDR3 DNA sequence: TGTGCCAGCAGCGTAGGGAGCGGGGGGCCCCCATACAATGAGCAGTTCTTC.